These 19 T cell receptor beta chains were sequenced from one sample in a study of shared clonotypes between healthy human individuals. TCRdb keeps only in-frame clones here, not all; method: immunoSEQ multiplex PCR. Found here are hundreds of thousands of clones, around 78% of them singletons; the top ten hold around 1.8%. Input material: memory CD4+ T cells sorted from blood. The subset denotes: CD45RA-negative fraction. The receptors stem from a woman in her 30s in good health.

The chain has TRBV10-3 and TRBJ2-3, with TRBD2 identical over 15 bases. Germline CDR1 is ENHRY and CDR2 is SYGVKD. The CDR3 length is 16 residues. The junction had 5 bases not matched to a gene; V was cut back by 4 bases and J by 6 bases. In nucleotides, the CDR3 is TGTGCCATCAGTGCGCCGGGACTAGCGGGAGGTGATACGCAGTATTTT. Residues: CAISAPGLAGGDTQYF.

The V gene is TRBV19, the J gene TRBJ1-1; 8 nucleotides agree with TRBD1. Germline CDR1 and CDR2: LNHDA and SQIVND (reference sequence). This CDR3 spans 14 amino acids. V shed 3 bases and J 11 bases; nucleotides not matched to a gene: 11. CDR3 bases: TGTGCCAGTAGTATTGACAGGGGCGAGTTGGGGGCTTTCTTT. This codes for CASSIDRGELGAFF.

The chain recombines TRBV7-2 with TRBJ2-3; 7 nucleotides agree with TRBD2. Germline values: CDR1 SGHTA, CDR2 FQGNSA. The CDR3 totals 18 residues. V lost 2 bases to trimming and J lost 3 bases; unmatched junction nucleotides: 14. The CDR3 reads CASSLTFGEGLGTDTQYF. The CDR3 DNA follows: TGTGCCAGCAGCTTAACTTTCGGGGAGGGCCTTGGTACAGATACGCAGTATTTT. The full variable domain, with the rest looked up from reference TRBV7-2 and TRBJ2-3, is GAGVSQSPSNKVTEKGKDVELRCDPISGHTALYWYRQSLGQGLEFLIYFQGNSAPDKSGLPSDRFSAERTGGSVSTLTIQRTQQEDSAVYLCASSLTFGEGLGTDTQYFGPGTRLTVL.

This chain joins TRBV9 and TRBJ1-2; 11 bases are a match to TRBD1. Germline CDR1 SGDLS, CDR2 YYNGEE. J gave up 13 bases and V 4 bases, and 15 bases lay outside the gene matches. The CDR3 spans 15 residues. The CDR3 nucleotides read TGTGCCAGCAGCTCCGGGACAGGGGGGACTACCTCTTTCACCTTC. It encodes CASSSGTGGTTSFTF.

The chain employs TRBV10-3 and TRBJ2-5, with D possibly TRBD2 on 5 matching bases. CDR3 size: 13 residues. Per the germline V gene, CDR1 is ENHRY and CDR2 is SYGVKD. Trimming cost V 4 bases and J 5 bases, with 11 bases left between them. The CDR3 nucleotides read TGTGCCATCAGTGCAAAAACGGGGGAGACCCAGTACTTC. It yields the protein CAISAKTGETQYF.

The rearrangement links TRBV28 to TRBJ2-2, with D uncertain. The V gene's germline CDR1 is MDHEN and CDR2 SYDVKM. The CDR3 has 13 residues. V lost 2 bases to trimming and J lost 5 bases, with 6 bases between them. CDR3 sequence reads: CASSLPGTGELFF. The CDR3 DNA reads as TGTGCCAGCAGTTTACCGGGTACCGGGGAGCTGTTTTTT.

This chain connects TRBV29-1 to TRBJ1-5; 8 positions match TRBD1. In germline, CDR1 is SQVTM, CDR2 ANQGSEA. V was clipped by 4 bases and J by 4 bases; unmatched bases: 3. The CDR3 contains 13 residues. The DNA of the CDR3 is TGCAGCGTTGGGGACAGGATTAATCAGCCCCAGCATTTT. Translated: CSVGDRINQPQHF.

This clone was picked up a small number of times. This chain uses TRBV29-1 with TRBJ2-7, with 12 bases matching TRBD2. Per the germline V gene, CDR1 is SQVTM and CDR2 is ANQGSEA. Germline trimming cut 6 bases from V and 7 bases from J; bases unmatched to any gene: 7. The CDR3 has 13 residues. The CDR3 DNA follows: TGCAGCGTAAGGACTAGCGGGATAAGGGAGCAGTACTTC. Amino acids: CSVRTSGIREQYF.

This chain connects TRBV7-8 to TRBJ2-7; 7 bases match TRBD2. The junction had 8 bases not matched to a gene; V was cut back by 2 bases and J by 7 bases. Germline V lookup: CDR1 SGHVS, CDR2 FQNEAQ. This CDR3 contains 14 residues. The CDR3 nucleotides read TGTGCCAGCAGCTTACCGGGAGGCCCCAAGGAGCAGTACTTC. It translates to CASSLPGGPKEQYF.

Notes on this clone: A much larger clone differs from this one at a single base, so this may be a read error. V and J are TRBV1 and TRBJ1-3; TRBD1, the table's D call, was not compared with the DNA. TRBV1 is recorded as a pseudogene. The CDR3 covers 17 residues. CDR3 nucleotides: TGCGCCAGCAGACGAGCAGGCCCACAGGGGGCTGGAAACACCATATATTTT. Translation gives CASRRAGPQGAGNTIYF.

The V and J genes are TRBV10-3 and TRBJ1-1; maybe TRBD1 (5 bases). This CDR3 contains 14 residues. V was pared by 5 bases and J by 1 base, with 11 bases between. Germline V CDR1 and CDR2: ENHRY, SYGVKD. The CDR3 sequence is CAISQDSPNTEAFF. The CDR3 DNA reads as TGTGCCATCAGTCAAGACAGTCCGAACACTGAAGCTTTCTTT.

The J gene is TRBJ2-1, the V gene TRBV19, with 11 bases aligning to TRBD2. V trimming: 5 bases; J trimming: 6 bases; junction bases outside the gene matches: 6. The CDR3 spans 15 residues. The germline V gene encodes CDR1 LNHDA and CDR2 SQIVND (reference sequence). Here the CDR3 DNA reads TGTGCCAGTAGTCCCTTAGCGGGAGGGTTCAATGAGCAGTTCTTC. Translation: CASSPLAGGFNEQFF.

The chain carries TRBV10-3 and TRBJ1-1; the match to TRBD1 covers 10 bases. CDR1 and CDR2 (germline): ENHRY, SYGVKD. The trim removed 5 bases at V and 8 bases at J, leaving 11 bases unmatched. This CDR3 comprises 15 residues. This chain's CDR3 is CAISTLDRGTIEAFF. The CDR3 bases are TGTGCCATCAGTACTCTGGACAGGGGGACCATAGAAGCTTTCTTT.

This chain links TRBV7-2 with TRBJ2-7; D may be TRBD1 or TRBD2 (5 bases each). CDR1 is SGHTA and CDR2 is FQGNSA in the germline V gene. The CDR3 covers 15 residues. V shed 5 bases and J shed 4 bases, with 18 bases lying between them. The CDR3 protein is CASSPVGGGAYEQYF. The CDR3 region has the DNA TGTGCCAGCAGCCCCGTTGGGGGTGGGGCTTACGAGCAGTACTTC.

CDR3 protein: CASSYGGAQKLFF. CDR3 nucleotides: TGTGCCAGCAGCTACGGGGGTGCGCAAAAACTGTTTTTT. The chain is built from TRBV7-9 and TRBJ1-4, with TRBD1 as a possible D gene (5 bases). Germline assignment: CDR1 SEHNR and CDR2 FQNEAQ (reference sequence). Deletions cut 4 bases from V and 9 bases from J, with 12 bases between. The CDR3 has 13 residues.

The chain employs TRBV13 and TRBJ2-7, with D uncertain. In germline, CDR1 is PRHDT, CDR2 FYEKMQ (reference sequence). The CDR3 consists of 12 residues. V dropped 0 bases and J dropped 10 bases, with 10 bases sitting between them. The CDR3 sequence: CASSLGGLPQYF. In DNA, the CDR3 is TGTGCCAGCAGCTTAGGTGGGCTTCCACAGTACTTC. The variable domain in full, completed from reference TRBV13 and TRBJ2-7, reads AAGVIQSPRHLIKEKRETATLKCYPIPRHDTVYWYQQGPGQDPQFLISFYEKMQSDKGSIPDRFSAQQFSDYHSELNMSSLELGDSALYFCASSLGGLPQYFGPGTRLTVT.

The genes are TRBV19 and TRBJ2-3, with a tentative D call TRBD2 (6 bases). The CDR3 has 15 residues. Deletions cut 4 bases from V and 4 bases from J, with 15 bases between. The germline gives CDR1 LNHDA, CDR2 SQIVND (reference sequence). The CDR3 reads CASSRLAVGADTQYF. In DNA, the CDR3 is TGTGCCAGTAGTAGGTTAGCGGTTGGGGCAGATACGCAGTATTTT.

CDR3 loop: CASSPGETGELFF. The CDR3, as DNA: TGTGCCAGCAGCCCGGGAGAAACCGGGGAGCTGTTTTTT. The rearrangement links TRBV7-7 to TRBJ2-2; possible D gene TRBD2, 6 bases. V gave up 5 bases and J gave up 5 bases, with 9 bases separating them. The CDR3 length is 13 residues. Germline lookup yields CDR1 SSHAT and CDR2 FNYEAQ (reference sequence).

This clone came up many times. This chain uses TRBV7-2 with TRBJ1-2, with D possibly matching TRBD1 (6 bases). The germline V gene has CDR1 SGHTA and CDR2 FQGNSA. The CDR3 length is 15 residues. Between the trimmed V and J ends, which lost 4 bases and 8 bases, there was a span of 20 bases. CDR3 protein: CASSSPGGAFRGYTF. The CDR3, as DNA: TGTGCCAGCAGCTCGCCCGGGGGGGCCTTTAGGGGCTACACCTTC.